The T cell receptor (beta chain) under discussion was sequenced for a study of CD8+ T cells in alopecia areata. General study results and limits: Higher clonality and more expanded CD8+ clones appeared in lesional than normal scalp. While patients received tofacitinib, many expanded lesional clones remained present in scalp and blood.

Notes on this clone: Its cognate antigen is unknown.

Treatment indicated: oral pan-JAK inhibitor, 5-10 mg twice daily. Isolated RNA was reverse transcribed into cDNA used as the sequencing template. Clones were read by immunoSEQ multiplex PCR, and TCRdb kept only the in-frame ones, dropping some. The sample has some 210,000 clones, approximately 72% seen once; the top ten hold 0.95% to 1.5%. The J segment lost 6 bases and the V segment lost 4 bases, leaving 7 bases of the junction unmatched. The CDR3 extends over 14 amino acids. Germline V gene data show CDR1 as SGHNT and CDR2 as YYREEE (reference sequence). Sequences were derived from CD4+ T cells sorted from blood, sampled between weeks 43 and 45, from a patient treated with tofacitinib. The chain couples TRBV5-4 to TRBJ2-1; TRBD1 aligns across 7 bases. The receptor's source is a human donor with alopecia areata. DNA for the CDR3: TGTGCCAGCAGCCGAGGACAGGTTTCCAATGAGCAGTTCTTC. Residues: CASSRGQVSNEQFF.